This T cell receptor beta chain was captured in a study of lymphopenia after photon versus proton radiotherapy. The CDR3 is 15 residues long. CDR1 is SGHRS and CDR2 is YFSETQ in the germline V gene. V was clipped by 1 base and J by 3 bases, with 13 bases between them. Study-level results: After the lymphocyte nadir, photon-treated repertoires showed oligoclonal expansion, especially of CD8+ Temra cells.

With respect to this clone: Its target is unknown.

Here immunoSEQ multiplex PCR was the method, and the copy in TCRdb shows in-frame clones only, minus some. The sample has roughly 58,000 clones, around 87% seen once. The V call is TRBV5-1, the J call TRBJ2-5; D uncertain. Sample: peripheral blood, taken from a patient treated with proton-based radiotherapy. This sequence was found in an elderly man with esophageal cancer. The CDR3, as DNA: TGCGCCAGCAGCTTGAACGTGGCAGGAGAAGAGACCCAGTACTTC. It specifies CASSLNVAGEETQYF.